Sequencing of this TCR beta chain was carried out in a study of neurological immune-mediated disorders. The authors made cDNA by 5'RACE with 10-nucleotide random UMIs. Every sequencing run drew on 15-18 subjects and yielded over 170 million TCR-beta sequences. MiXCR was run by TCRdb on the 5' RACE reads, yielding one entry per CDR3 protein. Among about 59,000 distinct CDR3 sequences listed, around 24% were seen once. CDR1 and CDR2 from the germline V gene are SGHVS and FQNEAQ. V dropped 4 bases and J dropped 8 bases, with 6 bases sitting between them. CDR3 length: 11 residues. This clonotype was detected many times. Its target is unknown. Study-wide points: The absence of shared CDR3 amino acid sequences among expanded clones across subjects suggests private repertoires in all groups. The study found the most TCR clonal expansion in HTLV-1-associated myelopathy and the least in multiple sclerosis, below healthy controls.

Specified time point: technical triplicate 2. Sequencing was performed on PBMCs. This receptor was obtained from a man aged 55 to 70 with HTLV-1-associated myelopathy (HAM/TSP). The V call is TRBV7-8, the J call TRBJ2-1; D unclear. The CDR3 nucleotides read TGTGCCAGCAGCTACTTCGATGAGCAGTTCTTC. It specifies CASSYFDEQFF.